This is a list of T cell receptor beta chains from one sample in a study of regulatory T cells in long-lasting Graves disease. TCRdb called the multiplex PCR reads again in MiXCR, with one record for every CDR3 protein. The sample includes 600,000 to 650,000 distinct CDR3 sequences, approximately 15% of them seen just once. This sample was also put to use in a study of T cells in Graves' hyperthyroidism and ophthalmopathy.

Sequences were derived from peripheral blood mononuclear cells (PBMCs), sampled at new diagnosis, from a patient treated with antithyroid drugs. The receptors shown here come from a woman in her twenties or thirties with Graves disease. Each CDR3 is given without its conserved first and last residue. Clone size appears in some rows only: once, few, many, or a class for an expanded clone.

J gene,clone size,V gene,CDR3 protein
TRBJ2-1,-,TRBV27,ASRLTRDNEQF
TRBJ2-7,many,TRBV7-9,ASSQAAGGPYEQY
TRBJ2-1,-,TRBV5-5,ASSLLVAGVGEQF
TRBJ2-7,many,TRBV7-8,ASSLGGVRDEQY
TRBJ2-1,-,TRBV20-1,SATPTGGKLNEQF
TRBJ2-1,-,TRBV19,ASTWGYEQF
TRBJ2-7,many,TRBV28,ASQSGTTLYEQY
TRBJ2-7,many,TRBV7-9,ASGVAATYEQY
TRBJ1-2,few,TRBV29-1,SVEYPGEYGYT
TRBJ1-1,many,TRBV6-5,ASSYAVAAEAF
TRBJ2-4,-,TRBV30,AWSYSAGGKIQY
TRBJ2-5,many,TRBV11-1,ASSLGRGPQETQY
TRBJ1-5,-,TRBV18,ASSAKQGGNQPQH
TRBJ2-1,many,TRBV3-1,ASSQGGTGVLNEQF
TRBJ2-5,many,TRBV28,ASSFPQGGYLAQY
TRBJ2-1,-,TRBV19,ASSIKGGRPHNEQF
TRBJ1-1,few,TRBV4-1,ASSQEGQGNGEAF
TRBJ2-3,many,TRBV6-2/TRBV6-3,ASSYIGTSGATDTQY
TRBJ2-3,-,TRBV7-9,ASSLRLDSSTDTQY
TRBJ2-7,many,TRBV20-1,SASVHRQKYEQY
TRBJ2-5,-,TRBV20-1,SAKITGKTGKTQY
TRBJ1-3,few,TRBV2,ARGTNSGNTIY
TRBJ2-2,many,TRBV2,ASTTGTPNTGELF
TRBJ2-1,-,TRBV28,ACSLGGEASSYNEQF
TRBJ2-1,many,TRBV11-3,ASSHGGSYNEQF
TRBJ2-3,few,TRBV25-1,ASKEGGPPDTQY
TRBJ2-1,few,TRBV5-1,ASSSSTSSTLYNEQF
TRBJ2-2,many,TRBV6-1,ASRATTGTQIIYTGELF
TRBJ1-6,few,TRBV5-1,ASSLAAGSYNSPLH
TRBJ1-5,many,TRBV6-1,ASTLLRDRVQPQH
TRBJ1-1,many,TRBV12-3/TRBV12-4,ASIGEGAEAF
TRBJ1-1,-,TRBV19,ASSIHDYTEAF
TRBJ2-5,many,TRBV29-1,SVPSRGTGVHQETQY
TRBJ1-5,many,TRBV6-1,ASSAMGQYSNQPQH
TRBJ2-1,-,TRBV5-1,ASSSNPGVYNEQF
TRBJ1-1,many,TRBV6-1,ASTLRGNTEAF
TRBJ1-2,many,TRBV6-1,ASSEGVSPGGYT
TRBJ2-7,few,TRBV20-1,SARERFSYEQY
TRBJ2-2,once,TRBV6-2/TRBV6-3,ASSYSPGGVNTGELF
TRBJ1-2,many,TRBV28,ASSFADRVENYGYT
TRBJ2-3,many,TRBV6-1,ASSRTGQDTQY
TRBJ1-2,many,TRBV2,ASSVTGGYGYT
TRBJ1-2,few,TRBV5-6,ASSLDAGAYNYGYT
TRBJ2-3,few,TRBV29-1,SVDGLAGLTDTQY
TRBJ2-1,-,TRBV3-1,ASSQAGLDNEQF